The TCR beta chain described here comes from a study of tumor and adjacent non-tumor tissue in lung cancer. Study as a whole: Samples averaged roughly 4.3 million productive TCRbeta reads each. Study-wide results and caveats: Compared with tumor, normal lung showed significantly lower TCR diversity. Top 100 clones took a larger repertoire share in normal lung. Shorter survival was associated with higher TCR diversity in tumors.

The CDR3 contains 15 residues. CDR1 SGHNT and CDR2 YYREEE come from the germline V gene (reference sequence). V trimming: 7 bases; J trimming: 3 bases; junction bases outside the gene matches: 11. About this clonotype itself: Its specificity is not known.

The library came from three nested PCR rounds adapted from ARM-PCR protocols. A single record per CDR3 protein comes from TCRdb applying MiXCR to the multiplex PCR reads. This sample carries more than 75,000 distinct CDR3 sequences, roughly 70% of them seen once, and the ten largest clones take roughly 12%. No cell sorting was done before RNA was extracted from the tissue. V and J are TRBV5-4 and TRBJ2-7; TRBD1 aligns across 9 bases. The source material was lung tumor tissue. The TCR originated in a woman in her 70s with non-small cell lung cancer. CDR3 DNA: TGTGCCAGCCGCTCCTGGGACAGGGACAGCTACGAGCAGTACTTC. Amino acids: CASRSWDRDSYEQYF.